This TCR beta chain comes out of a study of T cells in Graves' hyperthyroidism and ophthalmopathy. General study findings and limits: Most clonotypes expanded in the thyroid (above 0.001) were also present in blood.

The germline gives CDR1 SEHNR, CDR2 FQNEAQ (reference sequence). Trimming shortened V by 7 bases and J by 0 bases, and 7 bases separated the two germline ends. CDR3 length: 14 residues. Authors of the study amplified TCR beta CDR3 regions from RNA transcripts. The TCR CDR3 first-round RT-PCR relied on the HTBI primer set. TCRdb ran MiXCR on the multiplex PCR reads and lists one entry per CDR3 protein. Here the sample spans about 560,000 distinct CDR3 sequences, roughly 50% being singletons. Only one count was recorded for this clonotype. Its target is not known. This may come from a read error, since a much larger clone is one base off.

Specimen: peripheral blood or thyroid tissue (not recorded which). The chain recombines TRBV7-9 with TRBJ2-6; D is unresolved. The sequence derives from a woman aged 18-29 years with Graves' hyperthyroidism. The CDR3 loop reads CASKSNSGANVLTF. CDR3 coding DNA: TGTGCCAGCAAGTCTAACTCTGGGGCCAACGTCCTGACTTTC.